These 25 T cell receptor beta chains were all obtained from the same sample, sequenced in a study of shared clonotypes between healthy human individuals. Repertoires were generated with immunoSEQ multiplex PCR, while TCRdb's copy carries only in-frame clones and drops some. This table holds roughly 450,000 clones, around 79% found once. The sample was PBMCs. The receptors here all came from a woman aged 40 to 50 in good health. Some clones in this sample may be carry-over from other donors' samples.

This clone came up once. J is TRBJ1-2 and V is TRBV6-6; maybe TRBD1 (6 bases). CDR1 is MNHNY and CDR2 is SVGAGI in the germline V gene (reference sequence). This CDR3 is 15 amino acids long. The V gene lost 2 bases and the J gene lost 4 bases, with 14 bases spanning the gap. CDR3 nucleotides: TGTGCCAGCAGTTACGATCCTACAGGGCTCTATGGCTACACCTTC. Translation: CASSYDPTGLYGYTF.

V and J are TRBV14 and TRBJ1-1; TRBD1 matches 8 bases. Trimming cost V 4 bases and J 1 base; bases outside gene matches: 5. The CDR3 length is 15 residues. Germline V gene sequence: CDR1 SGHDN, CDR2 FVKESK. The CDR3 spells CASSPRTGTNTEAFF. The DNA of the CDR3 is TGTGCCAGCAGCCCCCGGACAGGGACGAACACTGAAGCTTTCTTT. The full variable domain, its missing parts supplied by reference TRBV14 and TRBJ1-1, is EAGVTQFPSHSVIEKGQTVTLRCDPISGHDNLYWYRRVMGKEIKFLLHFVKESKQDESGMPNNRFLAERTGGTYSTLKVQPAELEDSGVYFCASSPRTGTNTEAFFGQGTRLTVV.

This chain connects TRBV7-2 to TRBJ2-5, with 9 bases identical to TRBD1. From germline, CDR1 is SGHTA and CDR2 FQGNSA. V lost 3 bases, J lost 6 bases, and 2 bases stayed unmatched. This CDR3 is 13 amino acids long. The chain's CDR3 is CASSFGQGQTQYF. Here the CDR3 DNA reads TGTGCCAGCAGCTTCGGACAGGGGCAGACCCAGTACTTC.

V gene TRBV20-1 combines with J gene TRBJ1-2; D gene uncertain. The CDR3 is 10 amino acids. CDR1 DFQATT and CDR2 SNEGSKA come from the germline V gene (reference sequence). V dropped 1 base and J dropped 4 bases, with 1 base sitting between them. The CDR3 here is CSARVYGYTF. CDR3 bases: TGCAGTGCTAGAGTCTATGGCTACACCTTC.

The V and J genes are TRBV7-2 and TRBJ2-7; a weak D match, TRBD1 (6 bases). The CDR3 is 15 residues long. CDR1 and CDR2 from the germline V gene are SGHTA and FQGNSA. V was trimmed by 1 base and J by 2 bases, leaving 12 bases between them. CDR3 sequence (DNA): TGTGCCAGCAGCTTAGGAACAGGGACGACCTACGAGCAGTACTTC. Protein: CASSLGTGTTYEQYF.

This clone showed up just a few times. The rearrangement uses TRBV7-2 and TRBJ1-5; perhaps TRBD1 as D (6 bases). V lost 5 bases and J 4 bases, leaving 21 bases between the germline ends. Germline loops: CDR1 SGHTA, CDR2 FQGNSA. This CDR3 has 17 amino acids. The CDR3 sequence: CASSPGGGRGANQPQHF. The CDR3 DNA is TGTGCCAGCAGCCCCGGCGGGGGGCGCGGGGCGAATCAGCCCCAGCATTTT.

This rearrangement joins TRBV6-1 to TRBJ2-1; 8 bases are shared with TRBD1. Germline CDR1 is MNHNS and CDR2 is SASEGT. V dropped 3 bases and J dropped 6; count of bases not matched to a gene: 10. This CDR3 is built from 16 residues. CDR3 loop: CASSDRGQVTPNEQFF. CDR3 DNA sequence: TGTGCCAGCAGTGACCGGGGACAGGTAACACCCAATGAGCAGTTCTTC.

This clone turned up a few times. The V and J genes are TRBV7-9 and TRBJ2-3, with D unresolved. The CDR3 is 13 residues long. Germline lookup yields CDR1 SEHNR and CDR2 FQNEAQ (reference sequence). The V end lost 6 bases, the J end lost 4 bases, and 11 bases lay between the germline ends. In DNA, the CDR3 is TGTGCCAGCAGAAAAGAGGATGCAGATACGCAGTATTTT. Protein product: CASRKEDADTQYF. The variable domain in full, with the rest retrieved from reference TRBV7-9 and TRBJ2-3, is DTGVSQNPRHKITKRGQNVTFRCDPISEHNRLYWYRQTLGQGPEFLTYFQNEAQLEKSRLLSDRFSAERPKGSFSTLEIQRTEQGDSAMYLCASRKEDADTQYFGPGTRLTVL.

Remarks on this clone: One end of the junction does not line up with germline, which may come from a read error. V gene TRBV28 combines with J gene TRBJ2-1; 10 bases fit TRBD2. Germline V gives CDR1 MDHEN, CDR2 SYDVKM. The CDR3 is 15 amino acids. This CDR3 is CAGSLASGSFNEQFF. DNA of the CDR3: TGTGCCGGCAGTTTGGCTAGCGGGAGTTTTAATGAGCAGTTCTTC.

The V call is TRBV7-9, the J call TRBJ1-6, with 8 bases fitting TRBD1. The CDR3 sequence is 14 residues long. Germline lookup yields CDR1 SEHNR and CDR2 FQNEAQ (reference sequence). V trimming: 1 base; J trimming: 13 bases; junction bases outside the gene matches: 6. CDR3 amino acids: CASSLGDYRGPLHF. The DNA of the CDR3 is TGTGCCAGCAGCTTAGGGGACTACAGGGGGCCCCTCCACTTT.

This chain connects TRBV30 to TRBJ2-1; 7 positions match TRBD2. Trimming removed 4 bases from V and 2 bases from J; junction bases left unmatched: 5. The CDR3 covers 14 residues. Germline V lookup: CDR1 GTSNPN, CDR2 SVGIG (reference sequence). The CDR3 coding sequence is TGTGCCTGGAAGAGCGGGGTCACCTACAATGAGCAGTTCTTC. It specifies CAWKSGVTYNEQFF.

This chain joins TRBV6-5 and TRBJ2-7, with D tentatively TRBD1 (6 bases). V was cut by 3 bases and J by 1 base, with 10 bases left in between. This CDR3 region has 14 residues. Germline CDR1 is MNHEY and CDR2 is SVGAGI. In nucleotides, the CDR3 is TGTGCCAGCAGTTATATGGACAGTTCCTACGAGCAGTACTTC. It yields the protein CASSYMDSSYEQYF.

The J gene is TRBJ2-3, the V gene TRBV5-5; D gene ambiguous. CDR3 size: 15 residues. Trimming left V 2 bases short and J 2 bases short, with 12 bases between. Germline loops: CDR1 SGHKS, CDR2 YYEKEE (reference sequence). The CDR3 nucleotides are TGTGCCAGCAGCTTATTCTTGGCGGTCACAGATACGCAGTATTTT. Its protein is CASSLFLAVTDTQYF. The entire variable domain, with the rest obtained from reference TRBV5-5 and TRBJ2-3, is as follows: DAGVTQSPTHLIKTRGQQVTLRCSPISGHKSVSWYQQVLGQGPQFIFQYYEKEERGRGNFPDRFSARQFPNYSSELNVNALLLGDSALYLCASSLFLAVTDTQYFGPGTRLTVL.

The rearrangement joins TRBV7-2 to TRBJ2-7; 15 nucleotides match TRBD2. V gave up 1 base and J gave up 4 bases; unmatched junction bases: 11. In germline, CDR1 is SGHTA, CDR2 FQGNSA. This CDR3 comprises 19 residues. This chain's CDR3 is CASSLEGGLAGGFWYEQYF. CDR3 in DNA: TGTGCCAGCAGCTTAGAGGGGGGACTAGCGGGAGGCTTTTGGTACGAGCAGTACTTC.

This clone came up many times. V and J are TRBV16 and TRBJ1-5, with D maybe TRBD1 (6 bases). CDR1 is KGHSY, CDR2 FQNENV, per germline. V dropped 3 bases and J dropped 3 bases, with 18 bases sitting between them. This CDR3 comprises 17 residues. This chain's CDR3 is CASSQLKGGGLNQPQHF. The CDR3 nucleotides are TGTGCCAGCAGCCAGTTGAAGGGGGGGGGACTCAATCAGCCCCAGCATTTT.

The CDR3 DNA reads as TGTGCCAGCAGCCCGACAGGACGTGAAGCTTTCTTT. It is translated as CASSPTGREAFF. This sequence joins TRBV14 and TRBJ1-1; D perhaps matches TRBD1 (6 bases). Germline CDR1 SGHDN, CDR2 FVKESK. The CDR3 contains 12 residues. With 4 bases removed from V and 7 bases from J, the gap between germline ends came to 10 bases.

The chain joins TRBV28 to TRBJ1-3; D is perhaps TRBD1 (6 bases). Germline lookup yields CDR1 MDHEN and CDR2 SYDVKM. With 3 bases removed from V and 8 bases from J, the gap between germline ends came to 20 bases. This CDR3 is 16 amino acids long. The CDR3 DNA reads TGTGCCAGCAGTTTCTACAATTACCCTCCAGGGGACACCATATATTTT. Protein product: CASSFYNYPPGDTIYF.

V and J are TRBV18 and TRBJ1-1; D gene ambiguous. Between the trimmed V and J ends, which lost 2 bases and 3 bases, there was a span of 10 bases. Germline V gene data show CDR1 as KGHSH and CDR2 as LQKENI. CDR3 length equals 14 residues. CDR3 nucleotides: TGTGCCAGCTCACCAAGTTGGGGAGACACTGAAGCTTTCTTT. This sequence encodes CASSPSWGDTEAFF.

This clone was recorded at least ten times. The V and J genes are TRBV5-5 and TRBJ1-4, with 8 nucleotides matching TRBD1. This CDR3 is built from 16 residues. Unmatched junction bases numbered 14, after V lost 5 bases and J lost 8 bases. The germline V gene encodes CDR1 SGHKS and CDR2 YYEKEE (reference sequence). CDR3 amino acids: CASSQGQGRHREKLFF. The CDR3 DNA reads as TGTGCCAGCAGTCAAGGACAGGGCCGACATCGGGAAAAACTGTTTTTT.

The chain has TRBV16 and TRBJ1-1, with TRBD1 as a possible D gene (5 bases). This CDR3 comprises 15 residues. CDR1 is KGHSY and CDR2 is FQNENV in the germline V gene. V was pared by 4 bases and J by 2 bases, with 14 bases between. CDR3 sequence (DNA): TGTGCCAGCAGCCTCTTCCGGGACTCTAACACTGAAGCTTTCTTT. This gives the protein CASSLFRDSNTEAFF. Full variable domain (remainder filled in from reference TRBV16 and TRBJ1-1): GEEVAQTPKHLVRGEGQKAKLYCAPIKGHSYVFWYQQVLKNEFKFLISFQNENVFDETGMPKERFSAKCLPNSPCSLEIQATKLEDSAVYFCASSLFRDSNTEAFFGQGTRLTVV.

This rearrangement joins TRBV28 to TRBJ1-1; no reliable D call. V was pared by 3 bases and J by 7 bases, with 12 bases between. The length of the CDR3 is 13 residues. Germline V gives CDR1 MDHEN, CDR2 SYDVKM. CDR3 sequence: CASSFRMADEAFF. The CDR3 nucleotides are TGTGCCAGCAGTTTCCGGATGGCAGATGAAGCTTTCTTT.

The chain has TRBV7-8 and TRBJ1-5, with unresolved D. The CDR3 has 13 residues. V gave up 5 bases and J gave up 2 bases, with 7 bases separating them. The V gene's germline CDR1 is SGHVS and CDR2 FQNEAQ. The CDR3 is CASSLTGNQPQHF. The CDR3 region has the DNA TGTGCCAGCAGCCTTACGGGCAATCAGCCCCAGCATTTT.

In its sample, this clone was seen a few times. This chain links TRBV5-1 with TRBJ1-1; 7 bases map to TRBD1. This CDR3 has 15 residues. Germline V CDR1 and CDR2: SGHRS, YFSETQ. Germline trimming cut 6 bases from V and 4 bases from J; bases unmatched to any gene: 12. The CDR3 region has the DNA TGCGCCAGCACCCTGAGACAGGGCCCCACCACTGAAGCTTTCTTT. Residues: CASTLRQGPTTEAFF.

This clone has just one count. The chain carries TRBV25-1 and TRBJ2-1; D may be TRBD2 (6 bases). V lost 4 bases and J 8 bases, leaving 18 bases between the germline ends. Germline V gene data show CDR1 as MGHDK and CDR2 as SYGVNS. CDR3 length: 15 residues. The CDR3, as DNA: TGTGCCAGCAGTGCATACGGCCGCGGGGTCGATGAGCAGTTCTTC. Its translation is CASSAYGRGVDEQFF.

The rearrangement uses TRBV2 and TRBJ1-2; D call uncertain. Trimming stripped 5 bases from V and 10 bases from J, with 23 bases between. CDR1 is SNHLY, CDR2 FYNNEI, per germline. CDR3 length equals 15 residues. The CDR3 protein is CASSIIGVMGVLYTF. Written as DNA, the CDR3 is TGTGCCAGCAGTATAATTGGGGTGATGGGTGTACTCTACACCTTC.